A selection of T cell receptor beta chains follows, all from one sample in a study of T cells after yellow fever vaccination. Each CDR3 protein is one row after TCRdb ran MiXCR on the 5' RACE reads. The sample has around 350,000 distinct CDR3 sequences, over 5% seen once; the top ten hold about 15%. The starting material was PBMCs, obtained 5 days after the yellow fever booster vaccination. These receptor sequences come from a man aged 30 to 39 who received the YFV17D yellow fever vaccine. Each CDR3 is given with its conserved first and last residue. The D gene is left open where the match is weak. The listing skips clone size in some rows; elsewhere it reads once, few, many or a size class.

D gene: .
clone size: many
V gene: TRBV5-1
J gene: TRBJ2-3
CDR3 DNA: TGCGCCAGCAGCCTAGGGAGCGAAACAGATACGCAGTATTTT
CDR3 protein: CASSLGSETDTQYF

D gene: TRBD1
clone size: .
V gene: TRBV7-2
J gene: TRBJ1-1
CDR3 DNA: TGTGCCAGCACCACGAGGGCAGGGGGTGGTGAAGCTTTCTTT
CDR3 protein: CASTTRAGGGEAFF

D gene: TRBD2
clone size: few
V gene: TRBV20-1
J gene: TRBJ2-1
CDR3 DNA: TGCAGTGGCGGGGCGGGAGGGCTTGGAGAGCAGTTCTTC
CDR3 protein: CSGGAGGLGEQFF

D gene: .
clone size: many
V gene: TRBV18
J gene: TRBJ2-3
CDR3 DNA: TGTGCCAGCTCACAAACGGACATGACTAGCACAGATACGCAGTATTTT
CDR3 protein: CASSQTDMTSTDTQYF

D gene: .
clone size: few
V gene: TRBV27
J gene: TRBJ2-7
CDR3 DNA: TGTGCCAGCAGTTTAGATTTTAGTCGGTTCTCCTACGAGCAGTACTTC
CDR3 protein: CASSLDFSRFSYEQYF

D gene: TRBD1
clone size: few
V gene: TRBV28
J gene: TRBJ1-6
CDR3 DNA: TGTGCCAGCAGTTCGGGACAGGGGGTCACTTCGAATTCACCCCTCCACTTT
CDR3 protein: CASSSGQGVTSNSPLHF

D gene: TRBD2
clone size: many
V gene: TRBV7-8
J gene: TRBJ2-1
CDR3 DNA: TGTGCCAGCAGCTTACTAGCGGGAGGGGACAATGAGCAGTTCTTC
CDR3 protein: CASSLLAGGDNEQFF

D gene: .
clone size: few
V gene: TRBV15
J gene: TRBJ2-5
CDR3 DNA: TGTGCCACCAGCAGAGATGGGGGCCCCGAGACCCAGTACTTC
CDR3 protein: CATSRDGGPETQYF

D gene: .
clone size: .
V gene: TRBV5-1
J gene: TRBJ2-3
CDR3 DNA: TGCGCCAGCAGCCCCCAGGACTACCTTACAGATACGCAGTATTTT
CDR3 protein: CASSPQDYLTDTQYF

D gene: .
clone size: few
V gene: TRBV20-1
J gene: TRBJ2-3
CDR3 DNA: TGCAGTGCTAGAGAGAGTGTCGGGAGCACAGATACGCAGTATTTT
CDR3 protein: CSARESVGSTDTQYF

D gene: TRBD1
clone size: .
V gene: TRBV20-1
J gene: TRBJ1-3
CDR3 DNA: TGCAGTGCCAAAACAGGGGGAATTGGAAACACCATATATTTT
CDR3 protein: CSAKTGGIGNTIYF

D gene: TRBD1
clone size: .
V gene: TRBV6-2/TRBV6-3
J gene: TRBJ1-6
CDR3 DNA: TGTGCCAGCAGTTCACAGAGGGACAGTTCACCCCTCCACTTT
CDR3 protein: CASSSQRDSSPLHF

D gene: TRBD2
clone size: .
V gene: TRBV30
J gene: TRBJ2-4
CDR3 DNA: TGTGCCTGGAGTCGTGCCAGCGGGGATGACATTCAGTACTTC
CDR3 protein: CAWSRASGDDIQYF

D gene: .
clone size: few
V gene: TRBV2
J gene: TRBJ2-1
CDR3 DNA: TGTGCCAGCCGGGGAGTAGCGGTTAACAATGAGCAGTTCTTC
CDR3 protein: CASRGVAVNNEQFF

D gene: .
clone size: many
V gene: TRBV7-2
J gene: TRBJ2-3
CDR3 DNA: TGTGCCAGCAGCTCGGGGGTGGGGGAAGGTACGCAGTATTTT
CDR3 protein: CASSSGVGEGTQYF

D gene: .
clone size: few
V gene: TRBV20-1
J gene: TRBJ1-5
CDR3 DNA: TGCTGTGCTAGAGGTGCACAGGTAACTGCGGGTCAGCCCCAGCATTTT
CDR3 protein: CCARGAQVTAGQPQHF

D gene: .
clone size: few
V gene: TRBV7-8
J gene: TRBJ2-5
CDR3 DNA: TGTGCCAGCAGCAATCTCGACAGAAGAAGGGCACAAGAGACCCAGTACTTC
CDR3 protein: CASSNLDRRRAQETQYF

D gene: TRBD2
clone size: .
V gene: TRBV5-6
J gene: TRBJ2-1
CDR3 DNA: TGTGCCAGCAGCCACGGACTAGCGGGAGAGACTGAGCAGTTCTTC
CDR3 protein: CASSHGLAGETEQFF

D gene: .
clone size: few
V gene: TRBV4-2
J gene: TRBJ2-7
CDR3 DNA: TGTGCCAGCAGCCAAGATGGAGTGGCGGGGACCTACGAGCAGTACTTC
CDR3 protein: CASSQDGVAGTYEQYF

D gene: .
clone size: few
V gene: TRBV30
J gene: TRBJ2-7
CDR3 DNA: TGTGCCTGGGCCGCGGGAATTAATCCTTACGAGCAGTACTTC
CDR3 protein: CAWAAGINPYEQYF

D gene: .
clone size: .
V gene: TRBV6-2/TRBV6-3
J gene: TRBJ2-7
CDR3 DNA: TGTGCCACCGCCGGACTTGCCGAGCAGTACTTC
CDR3 protein: CATAGLAEQYF

D gene: .
clone size: many
V gene: TRBV25-1
J gene: TRBJ2-7
CDR3 DNA: TGTGCCAGCAGTGAATTCCACGAGCAGTACTTC
CDR3 protein: CASSEFHEQYF

D gene: .
clone size: few
V gene: TRBV29-1
J gene: TRBJ2-1
CDR3 DNA: TGCAGCGTTGAAGAGCAGCGCCCCAATGAGCAGTTCTTC
CDR3 protein: CSVEEQRPNEQFF

D gene: .
clone size: .
V gene: TRBV21-1
J gene: TRBJ2-7
CDR3 DNA: TGTGCCAGCACCCCAGCGGGAGGGCCCTACGAGCAGTACTTC
CDR3 protein: CASTPAGGPYEQYF

D gene: TRBD1
clone size: few
V gene: TRBV6-2/TRBV6-3
J gene: TRBJ2-7
CDR3 DNA: TGTGCCAGCAGTTACTCACGGCTGGGGCGGGACAGGGGGCACTCCTACGAGCAGTACTTC
CDR3 protein: CASSYSRLGRDRGHSYEQYF

D gene: TRBD1
clone size: .
V gene: TRBV28
J gene: TRBJ2-6
CDR3 DNA: TGTTCCAGCAGTTTAAGGACAGGGATCTCTGGGGCCAACGTCCTGACTTTC
CDR3 protein: CSSSLRTGISGANVLTF

D gene: TRBD2
clone size: few
V gene: TRBV20-1
J gene: TRBJ2-7
CDR3 DNA: TGCAGTGCAAAGGGGACGAGCGGGAGGGCCCACGAGCAGTACTTC
CDR3 protein: CSAKGTSGRAHEQYF

D gene: TRBD1
clone size: few
V gene: TRBV20-1
J gene: TRBJ2-1
CDR3 DNA: TGCAGTGCTAGCGTCAGATCACAGGGGAATGAGCAGTTCTTC
CDR3 protein: CSASVRSQGNEQFF

D gene: .
clone size: .
V gene: TRBV7-9
J gene: TRBJ2-7
CDR3 DNA: TGTGCCAGCAGCCTAGCTAAGGATCGCTACGAGCAGTACTTC
CDR3 protein: CASSLAKDRYEQYF

D gene: TRBD1
clone size: few
V gene: TRBV6-5
J gene: TRBJ1-6
CDR3 DNA: TGTGCCAGCAGTTACTCGGGACAGGGGAGTTCACCCCTCCACTTT
CDR3 protein: CASSYSGQGSSPLHF

D gene: TRBD2
clone size: many
V gene: TRBV7-2
J gene: TRBJ2-5
CDR3 DNA: TGTGCCAGCAGCTTAACTAGCGGGAGAGAGACCCAGTACTTC
CDR3 protein: CASSLTSGRETQYF

D gene: .
clone size: .
V gene: TRBV7-2
J gene: TRBJ2-4
CDR3 DNA: TGTGCCAGCAGCACCCCCGCGGGGCAGTCGGTCTTC
CDR3 protein: CASSTPAGQSVF

D gene: TRBD1
clone size: many
V gene: TRBV5-1
J gene: TRBJ2-1
CDR3 DNA: TGCGCCAGCAGCTTACAGGGGGCAGGGTTTGATGAGCAGTTCTTC
CDR3 protein: CASSLQGAGFDEQFF

D gene: .
clone size: once
V gene: TRBV7-6
J gene: TRBJ1-4
CDR3 DNA: TGTGCCAGCAGCTTGTATGTTAGTGAAAAACTGTTTTTT
CDR3 protein: CASSLYVSEKLFF

D gene: .
clone size: many
V gene: TRBV25-1
J gene: TRBJ2-5
CDR3 DNA: TGTGCCAGCACACGGGAAGAGACCCAGTACTTC
CDR3 protein: CASTREETQYF

D gene: .
clone size: many
V gene: TRBV4-3
J gene: TRBJ2-7
CDR3 DNA: TGCGCCAGCAGCCAAGGGTTGGGTTTCCTCGACCGTACCTACGAGCAGTACTTC
CDR3 protein: CASSQGLGFLDRTYEQYF

D gene: TRBD2
clone size: few
V gene: TRBV7-2
J gene: TRBJ2-1
CDR3 DNA: TGTGCCAGCAGCTTCTCTAGCGGGAGGGCCGGGTCCGAGCAGTTCTTC
CDR3 protein: CASSFSSGRAGSEQFF

D gene: .
clone size: few
V gene: TRBV12-3/TRBV12-4
J gene: TRBJ2-7
CDR3 DNA: TGTGCCAGCAGCCGGGGTCTATTTCCCTACGAGCAGTACTTC
CDR3 protein: CASSRGLFPYEQYF

D gene: TRBD1
clone size: many
V gene: TRBV5-1
J gene: TRBJ1-1
CDR3 DNA: TGCGCCAGCAGCTTTGCCGGGACAGGGAACACTGAAGCTTTCTTT
CDR3 protein: CASSFAGTGNTEAFF

D gene: TRBD2
clone size: many
V gene: TRBV12-3/TRBV12-4
J gene: TRBJ2-7
CDR3 DNA: TGTGCCAGCAGTTTAGCGGGAGGGACCTACGAGCAGTACTTC
CDR3 protein: CASSLAGGTYEQYF

D gene: TRBD1
clone size: .
V gene: TRBV7-2
J gene: TRBJ1-5
CDR3 DNA: TGTGCCACAGACAGGGGAAATAGCAATCAGCCCCAGCATTTT
CDR3 protein: CATDRGNSNQPQHF

D gene: TRBD1
clone size: .
V gene: TRBV12-3/TRBV12-4
J gene: TRBJ2-4
CDR3 DNA: TGTGCCAGCAGTTTTTCGGGACAGCCCGTACAATTC
CDR3 protein: CASSFSGQPVQF

D gene: .
clone size: few
V gene: TRBV20-1
J gene: TRBJ1-3
CDR3 DNA: TGCAGTGCCCCCAGAGGAAACACCATATATTTT
CDR3 protein: CSAPRGNTIYF

D gene: .
clone size: few
V gene: TRBV5-1
J gene: TRBJ2-5
CDR3 DNA: TGCGCCAGCAGCGTGAGCCGCCGGCCCGGAGAGACCCAGTACTTC
CDR3 protein: CASSVSRRPGETQYF

D gene: TRBD1
clone size: few
V gene: TRBV9
J gene: TRBJ2-4
CDR3 DNA: TGTGCCAGCAGCGTAGAGGGACAGCAAAACATTCAGTACTTC
CDR3 protein: CASSVEGQQNIQYF

D gene: TRBD1
clone size: many
V gene: TRBV5-1
J gene: TRBJ2-1
CDR3 DNA: TGCGCCAGCAGCTTTACAGGGGGCCGCAATGAGCAGTTCTTC
CDR3 protein: CASSFTGGRNEQFF

D gene: .
clone size: .
V gene: TRBV11-2
J gene: TRBJ1-2
CDR3 DNA: TGTGCCAGCAGCTTATACGCGGGCAGGGTGGACTATGGCTACACCTTC
CDR3 protein: CASSLYAGRVDYGYTF

D gene: TRBD2
clone size: few
V gene: TRBV5-1
J gene: TRBJ2-1
CDR3 DNA: TGCGCCAGCAGCTTGGCCGAGGTGGTGGGAGGGTACAATGAGCAGTTCTTC
CDR3 protein: CASSLAEVVGGYNEQFF

D gene: TRBD2
clone size: many
V gene: TRBV14
J gene: TRBJ2-6
CDR3 DNA: TGTGCCAGCAACGGAGGCGGGAGCGGTCTCGCTGGGGCCAACGTCCTGACTTTC
CDR3 protein: CASNGGGSGLAGANVLTF

D gene: .
clone size: .
V gene: TRBV5-1
J gene: TRBJ2-7
CDR3 DNA: TGCGCCAGCTCTTCTGGCTTCTACAGCGAGCAGTACTTC
CDR3 protein: CASSSGFYSEQYF

D gene: .
clone size: .
V gene: TRBV7-9
J gene: TRBJ2-2
CDR3 DNA: TGTGCCCCCTCTCCCAGGGCGAACACCGGGGAGCTGTTTTTT
CDR3 protein: CAPSPRANTGELFF

D gene: .
clone size: .
V gene: TRBV20-1
J gene: TRBJ2-1
CDR3 DNA: TGCAGTGCTAGAGACTTCTCAGCTAGTTTGGCCAATGAGCAGTTCTTC
CDR3 protein: CSARDFSASLANEQFF

D gene: .
clone size: few
V gene: TRBV12-3/TRBV12-4
J gene: TRBJ2-1
CDR3 DNA: TGTGCCAGCCGACTAGGAATACGGGATGAGCAGTTCTTC
CDR3 protein: CASRLGIRDEQFF